A single T cell receptor (beta chain) is shown here with its context. Its antigen is unknown. No per-base quality is available; no much larger clone lies one base away. The germline V gene gives CDR1 as MDHEN and CDR2 as SYDVKM. Trimming at the junction amounts to 6 bases on V and 0 bases on J, and the germline ends lie 17 bases apart. From its cysteine to its phenylalanine, the CDR3 spans 16 amino acids. This entry keeps only the CDR3 DNA: 48 bases, framed from base 1. These data originate in a study of graft-versus-host responses after intestinal transplantation (dated by TCRdb to about 2021). Background on the whole study: The transplants that recipients got were multivisceral, liver-intestinal, or isolated intestinal. To identify alloreactive clones, pre-transplant mixed lymphocyte reaction products were sequenced and then compared with unstimulated pre-transplant donor and recipient T cells. Instead of going to the commercial service, samples from a few later patients were sequenced in-house on an Illumina MiSeq and processed with MiXCR. Bulk TCR-beta CDR3 sequencing was used to track graft-versus-host and host-versus-graft alloreactive T cell clones in the graft, circulation and bone marrow after intestinal transplantation. Every recipient was given anti-thymocyte globulin induction, followed by roughly 3 years of maintenance tacrolimus and steroids. The cohort enrolled 20 to 30 intestinal transplant recipients including one retransplant, and a few patients lacking pretransplant specimens were excluded. Donor T cell macrochimerism was defined as a peak of at least 4% donor T cells among recipient peripheral blood mononuclear cells.

The intended sense of this specimen's time point label: cells obtained before transplantation from donor or recipient. CD3+CD4+ and CD3+CD8+ populations were FACS-sorted from unstimulated pre-transplant donor and recipient cells taken from spleen or lymph nodes. The paper as a whole reports these results and caveats: GvH clones turned up in recipient bone marrow, with some appearing earlier in ileal mucosa or blood, a pattern consistent with an intestinal mucosal origin. Patients with donor T cell macrochimerism had high GvH to HvG T cell clonal ratios in their allografts. The conclusions were limited by the relatively low number and heterogeneity of the intestinal transplant patients. Early after transplant, peak levels of circulating GvH clones were associated with declines in HvG clones.

The method was the immunoSEQ multiplex PCR assay. For most patients, genomic DNA was isolated using the Qiagen DNeasy Blood and Tissue Kit and was shipped frozen to Adaptive Biotechnologies for TCR sequencing. Adaptive Biotechnologies carried out high-throughput TCR-beta CDR3 sequencing of genomic DNA for most patients. In the source study's methods: Adaptive's ImmunoSEQ software supplied the TCR sequencing data for 15 to 20 patients, while MiXCR and VDJtools were used to process a few other patients. To correct CD4 versus CD8 sorting errors, any sequence found in both subsets at a frequency ratio below 5:1 was removed. Because the origin of CDR3 nucleotide sequences shared between donor and recipient could not be assigned, those sequences were removed. Alloreactive clones required at least 2-fold expansion over unstimulated cells and minimum CFSE-low frequency of 0.002% (template counts) or 0.001% (read counts). Clones detected in sequenced pre-transplant spleen, lymph node, or MLR CFSE-low populations of the donor or recipient were defined as mappable. Cumulative frequency of alloreactive clones was calculated as a percentage of all sequences weighted by copy number. TCRdb stores this immuneACCESS table with in-frame sequences only. Part of the clones is absent; in the studies checked, under half of the shortfall reflects unresolved V genes, and no reason is known for the rest. V, J and clone size were drawn from that table, and D and trimming were deduced from the DNA. A total of roughly 81,000 clones appear in this sample, 82% of them only once. The ten largest clones take up about 0.8% of the sample.

The V gene is TRBV28 and the J gene is TRBJ1-1, with the D gene uncertain. The sequencing here drew on unstimulated CD4+ T cells sorted from spleen or lymph node cells, taken before intestinal transplant. The sequence was obtained from a human donor who received an intestinal transplant. The base sequence is TGTGCCAGCAGCCCGTGGAGGACGGGGATGAACACTGAAGCTTTCTTT. Its amino acids are CASSPWRTGMNTEAFF.